The next 15 T cell receptor beta chains were all read from a single sample in a study of graft-versus-host responses after intestinal transplantation. Antigen specificity for these receptors is unknown. Here immunoSEQ multiplex PCR was the method, and the copy in TCRdb shows in-frame clones only, minus some. The sample shows 85,000 to 100,000 clones, roughly nine tenths of them seen only once. The sequenced sample was unstimulated CD4+ T cells sorted from spleen or lymph node cells, obtained before intestinal transplant. These receptors were obtained from a human donor who received an intestinal transplant.

This chain links TRBV4-2 with TRBJ2-2, with 8 nucleotides matching TRBD1. The germline V gene encodes CDR1 LGHNA and CDR2 YNFKEQ. This CDR3 is built from 15 residues. V shed 4 bases, J shed 4 bases, and the junction held 5 bases outside the gene matches. The CDR3 DNA reads as TGTGCCAGCAGCCGCGGACAGGGAGGCACCGGGGAGCTGTTTTTT. The encoded protein is CASSRGQGGTGELFF.

The chain is built from TRBV4-1 and TRBJ1-5; 7 bases agree with TRBD1. Looked up from germline, CDR1 is MGHRA and CDR2 is YSYEKL. Unmatched junction bases numbered 7, after V lost 2 bases and J lost 0 bases. This CDR3 is 17 amino acids long. CDR3 in DNA: TGCGCCAGCAGCCAAAGACGAGGGACAGATAGCAATCAGCCCCAGCATTTT. This codes for CASSQRRGTDSNQPQHF.

The chain links TRBV19 to TRBJ2-5; 8 bases are shared with TRBD1. Germline V CDR1 and CDR2: LNHDA, SQIVND (reference sequence). J gave up 1 base and V 5 bases, and 6 bases lay outside the gene matches. This CDR3 region has 15 residues. The CDR3 nucleotides read TGTGCCAGTAGTCCCGGACAGGGACCCCAAGAGACCCAGTACTTC. This translates into CASSPGQGPQETQYF.

The CDR3 region is CASSQRSEGSGNTIYF. CDR3 DNA sequence: TGCGCCAGCAGCCAAAGATCGGAAGGGAGTGGAAACACCATATATTTT. The chain uses TRBV4-1 and TRBJ1-3; D remains ambiguous. Germline V gene lookup returns CDR1 MGHRA and CDR2 YSYEKL. Deletions cut 2 bases from V and 3 bases from J, with 14 bases between. The CDR3 extends over 16 amino acids.

The CDR3 sequence is CATSRDLGVSPLHF. The CDR3 DNA sequence: TGTGCCACCAGCAGAGATCTCGGGGTTTCACCCCTCCACTTT. The J gene is TRBJ1-6, the V gene TRBV15; D gene unclear. This CDR3 comprises 14 residues. CDR1 and CDR2 from the germline V gene are LNHNV and YYDKDF (reference sequence). Trimming removed 0 bases from V and 9 bases from J, with 9 bases in between.

V and J are TRBV18 and TRBJ2-7; the match to TRBD2 covers 10 bases. Looked up from germline, CDR1 is KGHSH and CDR2 is LQKENI. With 5 bases clipped from V and 9 bases from J, the junction kept 13 bases outside the gene matches. The CDR3 length is 15 residues. The DNA for the CDR3 is TGTGCCAGCTCAGAAGCTAGCGGGGGCATGGTCGGGCAGTACTTC. It is translated as CASSEASGGMVGQYF. The variable domain in full, completed from reference TRBV18 and TRBJ2-7, reads NAGVMQNPRHLVRRRGQEARLRCSPMKGHSHVYWYRQLPEEGLKFMVYLQKENIIDESGMPKERFSAEFPKEGPSILRIQQVVRGDSAAYFCASSEASGGMVGQYFGPGTRLTVT.

This chain uses TRBV18 with TRBJ1-2, with D tentatively TRBD1 (6 bases). V was trimmed by 5 bases and J by 7 bases, leaving 17 bases between them. There are 14 residues in the CDR3. CDR1 and CDR2 (germline): KGHSH, LQKENI. CDR3 in amino acids: CASSSNRELGGYTF. DNA of the CDR3: TGTGCCAGCTCATCAAACAGGGAGTTAGGTGGCTACACCTTC.

The CDR3 reads CASSQVASGGAKVMETQYF. The CDR3 coding sequence is TGTGCCAGCAGCCAAGTGGCTAGCGGGGGGGCAAAGGTTATGGAGACCCAGTACTTC. The chain couples TRBV4-2 to TRBJ2-5, with 12 bases identical to TRBD2. The ends lost 1 base at V and 5 bases at J; junction bases unmatched: 14. This CDR3 is 19 amino acids long. Germline CDR1 LGHNA, CDR2 YNFKEQ.

V and J are TRBV10-1 and TRBJ2-2, with a tentative D call TRBD2 (5 bases). The V end lost 11 bases, the J end lost 1 base, and 14 bases lay between the germline ends. The CDR3 length is 14 residues. Germline CDR1 and CDR2: WNHNN and SYGVQD (reference sequence). The CDR3: CALREQMNTGELFF. CDR3 in DNA: TGCGCCTTACGGGAACAGATGAACACCGGGGAGCTGTTTTTT.

The chain couples TRBV27 to TRBJ1-1; D perhaps matches TRBD1 (6 bases). This CDR3 comprises 14 residues. The germline V and J ends were trimmed by 3 bases and 5 bases, with 13 bases remaining between them. Germline values: CDR1 MNHEY, CDR2 SMNVEV (reference sequence). The chain's CDR3 is CASSLHRVGTEAFF. CDR3 sequence (DNA): TGTGCCAGCAGTTTGCACAGGGTAGGAACTGAAGCTTTCTTT.

A few counts support this clone. The chain employs TRBV6-6 and TRBJ1-5; D is unclear. CDR1 MNHNY and CDR2 SVGAGI come from the germline V gene (reference sequence). Trimming pared 7 bases from V and 2 bases from J, leaving 9 bases between. The CDR3 sequence is 13 residues long. The CDR3 protein is CASTLPGNQPQHF. The CDR3 DNA reads as TGTGCCAGCACTTTACCGGGCAATCAGCCCCAGCATTTT.

The chain employs TRBV5-1 and TRBJ2-2, with D maybe TRBD1 (6 bases). This CDR3 spans 16 amino acids. Per germline, CDR1 SGHRS and CDR2 YFSETQ. V was shortened by 4 bases and J by 5 bases, with 18 bases between the two germline ends. CDR3: CASSPGAGARTGELFF. As DNA, the CDR3 is TGCGCCAGCAGCCCCGGGGCAGGGGCGAGGACCGGGGAGCTGTTTTTT.

The V gene is TRBV27, the J gene TRBJ2-3, with 7 bases aligning to TRBD2. CDR1 is MNHEY, CDR2 SMNVEV, per germline (reference sequence). J lost 1 base, V lost 5 bases, and 9 bases had no gene match. The CDR3 loop spans 16 amino acids. CDR3 DNA: TGTGCCAGCAGTCCCGCACGACTAGCCCGCACAGATACGCAGTATTTT. As protein: CASSPARLARTDTQYF.

Here the CDR3 DNA reads TGCGCCAGCAGTCGGACAGTCCTCAATGAGCAGTTCTTC. Its protein product is CASSRTVLNEQFF. This chain uses TRBV10-1 with TRBJ2-1; a possible D gene is TRBD1 (6 bases). In germline, CDR1 is WNHNN, CDR2 SYGVQD (reference sequence). CDR3 size: 13 residues. Trimming pared 5 bases from V and 6 bases from J, leaving 11 bases between.

Here the CDR3 reads CASSEGQGWTEAFF. In DNA form, the CDR3 reads TGCGCCAGCAGCGAGGGACAGGGATGGACTGAAGCTTTCTTT. This chain links TRBV5-1 with TRBJ1-1, with 9 bases that match TRBD1. Germline V gives CDR1 SGHRS, CDR2 YFSETQ. This CDR3 comprises 14 residues. J lost 5 bases, V lost 4 bases, and 6 bases had no gene match.